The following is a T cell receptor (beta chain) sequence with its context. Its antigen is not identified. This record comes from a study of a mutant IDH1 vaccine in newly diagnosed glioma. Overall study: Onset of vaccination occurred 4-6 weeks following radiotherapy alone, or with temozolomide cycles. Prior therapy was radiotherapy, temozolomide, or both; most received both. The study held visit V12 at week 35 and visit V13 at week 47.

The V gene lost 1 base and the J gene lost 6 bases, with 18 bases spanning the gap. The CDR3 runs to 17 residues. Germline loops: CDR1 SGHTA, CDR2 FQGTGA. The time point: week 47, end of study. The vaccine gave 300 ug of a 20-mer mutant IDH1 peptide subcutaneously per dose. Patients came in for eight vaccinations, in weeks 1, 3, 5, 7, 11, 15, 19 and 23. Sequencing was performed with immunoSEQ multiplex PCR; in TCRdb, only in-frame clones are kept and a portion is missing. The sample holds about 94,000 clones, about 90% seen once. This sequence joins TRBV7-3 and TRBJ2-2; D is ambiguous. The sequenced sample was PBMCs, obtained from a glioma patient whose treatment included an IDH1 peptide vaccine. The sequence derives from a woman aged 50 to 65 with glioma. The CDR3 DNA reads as TGTGCCAGCAGCTTAAAAAGGGCTTCCCTCCCTTCCGGGGAGCTGTTTTTT. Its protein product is CASSLKRASLPSGELFF.